The 18 T cell receptor beta chains below all came from one sample that was sequenced in a study. The sorted Tregs were CD4+CD25+CD127-/low cells. MiXCR was run by TCRdb on the 5' RACE reads, yielding one entry per CDR3 protein. The sample lists about 8,000 distinct CDR3 sequences, less than 55% occurring once. The specimen was Tregs sorted from a lymph node. All receptors derive from a female donor with breast cancer.

CDR3: CASSQEYSNQPQHF. The CDR3 region has the DNA TGTGCCAGCAGCCAAGAATATAGCAATCAGCCCCAGCATTTT. The chain carries TRBV4-2 and TRBJ1-5; D gene uncertain. V was cut by 0 bases and J by 0 bases, with 3 bases left in between. There are 14 residues in the CDR3. Germline values: CDR1 LGHNA, CDR2 YNFKEQ.

The V and J genes are TRBV6-6 and TRBJ2-4; D possibly corresponds to TRBD1 (5 bases). Trimming cost V 5 bases and J 0 bases, with 20 bases left between them. The CDR3 has 18 amino acids. Germline V gene sequence: CDR1 MNHNY, CDR2 SVGAGI (reference sequence). CDR3 bases: TGTGCCAGCAGTCCCACCAGCAGACAGTTACTAGCCAAAAACATTCAGTACTTC. Translation: CASSPTSRQLLAKNIQYF.

This clonotype was counted between two and nine times. The gene calls are TRBV7-2 and TRBJ2-5, with 10 bases matching TRBD2. V shed 0 bases and J 4 bases; nucleotides not matched to a gene: 11. Looked up from germline, CDR1 is SGHTA and CDR2 is FQGNSA. The CDR3 extends over 18 amino acids. The CDR3 DNA sequence: TGTGCCAGCAGCTTAGCGGGGCGGGCTAGCGGGAGAGGAGAGACCCAGTACTTC. It encodes CASSLAGRASGRGETQYF.

The V gene is TRBV20-1, the J gene TRBJ1-5, with unresolved D. The CDR3 extends over 15 amino acids. Per the germline V gene, CDR1 is DFQATT and CDR2 is SNEGSKA (reference sequence). The V end lost 6 bases, the J end lost 7 bases, and 22 bases lay between the germline ends. The CDR3 loop reads CSARLSLDLGQPQHF. The CDR3 nucleotides read TGCAGTGCGAGATTAAGCTTAGACTTAGGGCAGCCCCAGCATTTT.

This chain connects TRBV12-3 or TRBV12-4 to TRBJ2-1, with 9 bases aligning to TRBD1. CDR3 size: 17 residues. Trimming removed 4 bases from V and 3 bases from J; junction bases left unmatched: 10. In DNA, the CDR3 is TGTGCCAGCAGTTCCGCACTAGTGGGACAGGGCTACAATGAGCAGTTCTTC. This sequence encodes CASSSALVGQGYNEQFF.

This clonotype has a handful of counts. V gene TRBV9 combines with J gene TRBJ2-4; D call uncertain. The CDR3 spans 13 residues. The germline CDR1 and CDR2 sequences are SGDLS and YYNGEE. V lost 0 bases and J lost 3, with 4 bases in between. For the CDR3, the DNA is TGTGCCAGCAGCGTAGACGTCAAAAACATTCAGTACTTC. Amino acid sequence: CASSVDVKNIQYF.

The chain recombines TRBV4-1 with TRBJ2-7, with D possibly being TRBD1 (5 bases). Germline V gene sequence: CDR1 MGHRA, CDR2 YSYEKL. The V end was cut by 3 bases, the J end by 0 bases, with 12 bases between. CDR3 length: 15 residues. CDR3 coding DNA: TGCGCCAGCAGCCACCCCGACAGCAGCTCCTACGAGCAGTACTTC. Protein: CASSHPDSSSYEQYF.

A few counts support this clonotype. The chain recombines TRBV20-1 with TRBJ2-5; the match to TRBD2 covers 14 bases. Looked up from germline, CDR1 is DFQATT and CDR2 is SNEGSKA (reference sequence). The CDR3 is 14 residues long. The CDR3, as DNA: TGCAGCGCTGGGACTAGCGGGAGTCAAGAGACCCAGTACTTC. Translated, it gives CSAGTSGSQETQYF.

The V call is TRBV7-2, the J call TRBJ1-2, with 9 bases matching TRBD1. V dropped 0 bases and J dropped 8; count of bases not matched to a gene: 4. The CDR3 is made up of 14 amino acids. Germline lookup yields CDR1 SGHTA and CDR2 FQGNSA. CDR3 DNA sequence: TGTGCCAGCAGCTTAGCGCCGGGACAGGGAGGCTACACCTTC. This encodes CASSLAPGQGGYTF.

The V call is TRBV5-1, the J call TRBJ2-1; D not resolved. Germline CDR1 reads SGHRS; CDR2 reads YFSETQ. V was clipped by 4 bases and J by 8 bases, with 7 bases between them. CDR3 size: 11 residues. Here the CDR3 reads CASSDLDEQFF. In nucleotides, the CDR3 is TGCGCCAGCAGCGACTTGGATGAGCAGTTCTTC.

This clonotype appeared a few times. This chain joins TRBV20-1 and TRBJ2-1; 10 nucleotides align to TRBD2. The CDR3 has 14 residues. V lost 5 bases, J lost 4 bases, and 5 bases stayed unmatched. CDR1 is DFQATT and CDR2 is SNEGSKA in the germline V gene (reference sequence). The CDR3 DNA sequence: TGCAGTGCTGAAGGACTAGCGGCATACAATGAGCAGTTCTTC. Its translation is CSAEGLAAYNEQFF.

The genes are TRBV7-2 and TRBJ2-5, with D unresolved. Germline CDR1 SGHTA, CDR2 FQGNSA. This CDR3 has 15 amino acids. V was shortened by 0 bases and J by 5 bases, with 13 bases between the two germline ends. The CDR3 loop is CASSLALGPSETQYF. Written as DNA, the CDR3 is TGTGCCAGCAGCTTAGCTCTTGGTCCATCGGAGACCCAGTACTTC.

The chain carries TRBV20-1 and TRBJ2-5; D remains unclear. The CDR3 extends over 12 amino acids. Trimming took 6 bases from V and 4 from J, leaving 12 bases between them. CDR1 DFQATT and CDR2 SNEGSKA come from the germline V gene (reference sequence). The CDR3 DNA follows: TGCAGTGCCCACCTCGGTGGAGAGACCCAGTACTTC. This codes for CSAHLGGETQYF.

The chain carries TRBV20-1 and TRBJ2-2; 7 bases are a match to TRBD2. CDR3 size: 14 residues. Germline CDR1 is DFQATT and CDR2 is SNEGSKA (reference sequence). Trimming removed 4 bases from V and 4 bases from J; junction bases left unmatched: 6. In nucleotides, the CDR3 is TGCAGTGCTACCCGGACTAGATTCACCGGGGAGCTGTTTTTT. Translating gives CSATRTRFTGELFF.

This rearrangement joins TRBV11-2 to TRBJ2-1; 9 nucleotides match TRBD1. Germline CDR1 reads SGHAT; CDR2 reads FQNNGV. V shed 5 bases, J shed 6 bases, and the junction held 5 bases outside the gene matches. The CDR3 is 14 residues long. CDR3 DNA sequence: TGTGCCAGCAGCCTCAGACAGGGGGTCAATGAGCAGTTCTTC. This gives the protein CASSLRQGVNEQFF.

This clonotype was detected a few times. V gene TRBV18 combines with J gene TRBJ1-2, with D tentatively TRBD1 (5 bases). The V gene lost 3 bases and the J gene lost 6 bases, with 11 bases spanning the gap. The CDR3 spans 13 residues. Germline CDR1 KGHSH, CDR2 LQKENI. CDR3 amino acids: CASSPRQGDGYTF. The CDR3 bases are TGTGCCAGCTCACCTCGGCAGGGAGATGGCTACACCTTC.

This clonotype has more than one count but fewer than ten. The chain carries TRBV29-1 and TRBJ1-1, with unresolved D. Germline assignment: CDR1 SQVTM and CDR2 ANQGSEA. V gave up 4 bases and J gave up 7 bases, with 13 bases separating them. The CDR3 covers 12 residues. The CDR3 region is CSVAGLTVEAFF. As DNA, the CDR3 is TGCAGCGTTGCCGGGTTAACGGTTGAAGCTTTCTTT.

This clonotype appeared a few times. CDR3 nucleotides: TGTGCCAGCAGCTTTTTGTTTGTGCAGTTCTTC. Translating gives CASSFLFVQFF. This chain uses TRBV7-2 with TRBJ2-1, with D hard to call. This CDR3 contains 11 residues. The germline CDR1 and CDR2 sequences are SGHTA and FQGNSA. V lost 3 bases and J lost 12, with 9 bases in between.